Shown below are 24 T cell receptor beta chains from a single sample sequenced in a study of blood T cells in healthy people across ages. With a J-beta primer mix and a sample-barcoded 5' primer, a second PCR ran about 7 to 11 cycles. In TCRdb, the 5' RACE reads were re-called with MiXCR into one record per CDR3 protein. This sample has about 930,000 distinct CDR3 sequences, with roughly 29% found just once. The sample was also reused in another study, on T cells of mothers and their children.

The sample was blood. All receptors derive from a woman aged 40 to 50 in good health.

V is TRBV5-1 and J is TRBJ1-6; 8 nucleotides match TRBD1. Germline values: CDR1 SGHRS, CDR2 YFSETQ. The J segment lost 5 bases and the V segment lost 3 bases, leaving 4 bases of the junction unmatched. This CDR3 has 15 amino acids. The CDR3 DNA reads TGCGCCAGCAGCTCGACAGGGGCGAATAATTCACCCCTCCACTTT. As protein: CASSSTGANNSPLHF.

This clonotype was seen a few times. CDR3 protein: CASGSSYGYTF. DNA for the CDR3: TGTGCCAGCGGGTCCTCCTATGGCTACACCTTC. This chain joins TRBV6-5 and TRBJ1-2; D not resolved. The CDR3 has 11 amino acids. V was clipped by 8 bases and J by 4 bases, with 8 bases between them. Germline V gene data show CDR1 as MNHEY and CDR2 as SVGAGI.

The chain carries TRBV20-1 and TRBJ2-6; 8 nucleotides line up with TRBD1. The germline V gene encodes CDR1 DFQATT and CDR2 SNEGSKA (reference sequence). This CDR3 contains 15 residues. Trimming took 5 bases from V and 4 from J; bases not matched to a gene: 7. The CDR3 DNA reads TGCAGTGCTGAGGACAGGGCGTCAGGGGCCAACGTCCTGACTTTC. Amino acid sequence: CSAEDRASGANVLTF.

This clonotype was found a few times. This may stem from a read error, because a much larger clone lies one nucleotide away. The CDR3 loop is CSGGQGEYGYTF. In nucleotides, the CDR3 is TGCAGCGGGGGACAGGGAGAGTATGGCTACACCTTC. The rearrangement links TRBV29-1 to TRBJ1-2, with TRBD1 matching 9 bases. Trimming cost V 7 bases and J 5 bases; bases outside gene matches: 5. This CDR3 is 12 amino acids long. Germline CDR1 is SQVTM and CDR2 is ANQGSEA.

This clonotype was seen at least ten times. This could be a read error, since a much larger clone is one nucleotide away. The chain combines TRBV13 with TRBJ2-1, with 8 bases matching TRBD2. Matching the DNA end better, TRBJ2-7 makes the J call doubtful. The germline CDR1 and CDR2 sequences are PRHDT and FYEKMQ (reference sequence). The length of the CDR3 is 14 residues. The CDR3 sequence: CASSRGGSYNEQYF. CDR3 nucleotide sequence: TGTGCCAGCAGCCGGGGGGGGAGCTACAATGAGCAGTACTTC.

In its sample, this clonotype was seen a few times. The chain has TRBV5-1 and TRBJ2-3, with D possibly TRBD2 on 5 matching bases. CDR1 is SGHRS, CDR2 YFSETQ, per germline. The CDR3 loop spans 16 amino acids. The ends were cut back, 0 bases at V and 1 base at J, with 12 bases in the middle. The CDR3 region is CASSLASGDGTDTQYF. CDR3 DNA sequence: TGCGCCAGCAGCTTGGCCTCCGGGGATGGCACAGATACGCAGTATTTT.

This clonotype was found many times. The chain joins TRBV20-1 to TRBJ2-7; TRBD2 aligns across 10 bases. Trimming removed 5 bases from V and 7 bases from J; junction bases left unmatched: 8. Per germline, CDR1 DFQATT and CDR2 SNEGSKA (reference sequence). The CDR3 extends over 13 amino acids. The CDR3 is CSAPQRGGKEQYF. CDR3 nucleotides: TGCAGTGCTCCCCAGCGGGGGGGCAAGGAGCAGTACTTC.

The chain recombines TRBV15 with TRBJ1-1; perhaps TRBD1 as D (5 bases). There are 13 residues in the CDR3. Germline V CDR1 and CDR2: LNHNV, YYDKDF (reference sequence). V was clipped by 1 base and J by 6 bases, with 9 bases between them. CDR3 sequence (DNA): TGTGCCACCAGCAGAGGGGGGGGAGCTGAAGCTTTCTTT. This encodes CATSRGGGAEAFF.

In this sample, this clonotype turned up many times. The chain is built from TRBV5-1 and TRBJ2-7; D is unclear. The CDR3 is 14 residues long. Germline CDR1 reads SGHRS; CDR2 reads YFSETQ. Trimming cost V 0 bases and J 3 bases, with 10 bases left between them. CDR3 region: CASSLGRFLYEQYF. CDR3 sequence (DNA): TGCGCCAGCAGCTTGGGAAGATTCCTCTACGAGCAGTACTTC.

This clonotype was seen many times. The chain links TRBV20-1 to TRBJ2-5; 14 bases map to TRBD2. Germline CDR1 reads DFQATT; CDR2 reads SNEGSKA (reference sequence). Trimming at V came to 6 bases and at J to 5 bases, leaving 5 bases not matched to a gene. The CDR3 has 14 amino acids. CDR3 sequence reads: CSATTSGGAETQYF. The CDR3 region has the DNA TGCAGTGCAACGACTAGCGGGGGGGCGGAGACCCAGTACTTC.

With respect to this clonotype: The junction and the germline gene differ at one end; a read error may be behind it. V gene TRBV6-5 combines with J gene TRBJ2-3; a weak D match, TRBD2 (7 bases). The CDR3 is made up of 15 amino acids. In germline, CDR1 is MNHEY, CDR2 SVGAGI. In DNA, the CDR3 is TGTGCCAACAGTTACTCGGGGGGCCGAGCAGATACGCAGTATTTT. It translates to CANSYSGGRADTQYF.

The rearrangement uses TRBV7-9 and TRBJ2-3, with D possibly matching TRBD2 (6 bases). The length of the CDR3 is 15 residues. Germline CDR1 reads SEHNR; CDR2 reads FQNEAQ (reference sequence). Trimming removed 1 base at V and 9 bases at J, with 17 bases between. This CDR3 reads CASSLVSDGGRTQYF. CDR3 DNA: TGTGCCAGCAGCTTAGTTAGTGACGGTGGGAGGACGCAGTATTTT.

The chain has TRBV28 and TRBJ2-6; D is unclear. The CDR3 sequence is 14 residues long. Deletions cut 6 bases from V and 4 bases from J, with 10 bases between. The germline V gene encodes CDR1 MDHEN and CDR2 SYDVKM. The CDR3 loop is CASRRHQGANVLTF. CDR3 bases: TGTGCCAGCAGGCGTCACCAAGGGGCCAACGTCCTGACTTTC. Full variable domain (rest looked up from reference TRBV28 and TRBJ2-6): DVKVTQSSRYLVKRTGEKVFLECVQDMDHENMFWYRQDPGLGLRLIYFSYDVKMKEKGDIPEGYSVSREKKERFSLILESASTNQTSMYLCASRRHQGANVLTFGAGSRLTVL.

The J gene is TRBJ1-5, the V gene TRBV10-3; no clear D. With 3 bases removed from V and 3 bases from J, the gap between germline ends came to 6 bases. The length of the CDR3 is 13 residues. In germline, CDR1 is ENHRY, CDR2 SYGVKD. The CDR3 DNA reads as TGTGCCATCAGTGACGATCCCAATCAGCCCCAGCATTTT. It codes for CAISDDPNQPQHF.

DNA of the CDR3: TGTGCCAGCAGTTACTCGACAGGCCAAGAGACCCAGTACTTC. As protein: CASSYSTGQETQYF. The V and J genes are TRBV6-5 and TRBJ2-5, with D perhaps TRBD1 (6 bases). Germline V CDR1 and CDR2: MNHEY, SVGAGI. This CDR3 spans 14 amino acids. Trimming took 0 bases from V and 1 from J, leaving 6 bases between them.

DNA of the CDR3: TGTGCCAGCAGCGTACAACAGGGGGATAATTCACCCCTCCACTTT. This sequence encodes CASSVQQGDNSPLHF. J is TRBJ1-6 and V is TRBV7-2; 8 nucleotides agree with TRBD1. Losses at the gene ends were 5 bases for V and 5 bases for J; bases not matched to a gene: 5. Germline assignment: CDR1 SGHTA and CDR2 FQGNSA. The CDR3 contains 15 residues.

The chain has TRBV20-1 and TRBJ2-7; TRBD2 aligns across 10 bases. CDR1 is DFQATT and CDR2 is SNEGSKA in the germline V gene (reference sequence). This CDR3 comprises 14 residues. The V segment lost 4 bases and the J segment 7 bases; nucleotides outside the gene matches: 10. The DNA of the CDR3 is TGCAGTGCTATCCTAGCGGGGGACCTAGGGGAGCAGTACTTC. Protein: CSAILAGDLGEQYF.

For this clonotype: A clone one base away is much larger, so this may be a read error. CDR3 coding DNA: TGTGCCAGCAGCCCCCTGGGGGCGCGCGAGCAGTACTTC. Protein product: CASSPLGAREQYF. This rearrangement joins TRBV9 to TRBJ2-4; D is perhaps TRBD1 (6 bases). The J call may be in error: the DNA end matches TRBJ2-7 better. The CDR3 is 13 amino acids. The germline V gene has CDR1 SGDLS and CDR2 YYNGEE.

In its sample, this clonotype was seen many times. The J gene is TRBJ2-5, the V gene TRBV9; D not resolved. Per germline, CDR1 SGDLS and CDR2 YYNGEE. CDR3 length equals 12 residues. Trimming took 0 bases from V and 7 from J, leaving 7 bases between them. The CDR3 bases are TGTGCCAGCAGCGTAGCTACGGGGACCCAGTACTTC. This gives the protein CASSVATGTQYF.

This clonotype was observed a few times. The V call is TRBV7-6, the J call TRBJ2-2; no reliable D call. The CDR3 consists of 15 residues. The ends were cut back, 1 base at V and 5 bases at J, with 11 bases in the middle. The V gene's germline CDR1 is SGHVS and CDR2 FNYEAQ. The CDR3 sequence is CASSLGSQETGELFF. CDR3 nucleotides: TGTGCCAGCAGCTTAGGATCTCAGGAGACCGGGGAGCTGTTTTTT.

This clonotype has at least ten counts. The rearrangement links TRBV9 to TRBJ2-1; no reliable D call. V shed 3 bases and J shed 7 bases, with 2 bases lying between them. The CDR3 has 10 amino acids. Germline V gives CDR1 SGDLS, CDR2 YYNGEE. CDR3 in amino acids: CASSGNEQFF. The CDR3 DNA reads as TGTGCCAGCAGCGGAAATGAGCAGTTCTTC.

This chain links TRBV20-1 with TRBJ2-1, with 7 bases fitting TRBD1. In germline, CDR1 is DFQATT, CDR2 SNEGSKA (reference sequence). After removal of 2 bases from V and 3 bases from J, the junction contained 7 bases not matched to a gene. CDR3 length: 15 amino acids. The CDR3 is CSARFDRAIYNEQFF. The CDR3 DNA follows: TGCAGTGCTAGATTTGACAGGGCTATCTACAATGAGCAGTTCTTC.

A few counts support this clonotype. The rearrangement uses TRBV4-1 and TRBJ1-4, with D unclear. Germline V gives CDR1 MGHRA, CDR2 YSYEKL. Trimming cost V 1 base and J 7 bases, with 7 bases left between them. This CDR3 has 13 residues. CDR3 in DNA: TGCGCCAGCAGCCAAGGTCGCCGTGAAAAACTGTTTTTT. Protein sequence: CASSQGRREKLFF.

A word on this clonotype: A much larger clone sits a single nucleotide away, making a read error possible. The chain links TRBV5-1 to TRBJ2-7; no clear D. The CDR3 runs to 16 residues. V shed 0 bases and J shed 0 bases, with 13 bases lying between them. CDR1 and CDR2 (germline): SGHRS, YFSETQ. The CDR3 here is CASSLDHSISSYEQYF. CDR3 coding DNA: TGCGCCAGCAGCTTGGATCACAGTATAAGCTCCTACGAGCAGTACTTC.